The 21 T cell receptor beta chains below were found in one sample sequenced in a study of blood T cell repertoires in COVID-19. The table came from immunoSEQ multiplex PCR; TCRdb's copy has only in-frame clones and leaves some out. The table has almost 400,000 clones, approximately 89% seen once. Sequenced sample: peripheral blood. These receptors all stem from a woman aged 60-70 years with COVID-19, enrolled during active disease.

This clone was observed a handful of times. This CDR3 is CASSQFGTGEYGYTF. In nucleotides, the CDR3 is TGTGCCAGCAGCCAATTTGGGACAGGAGAGTATGGCTACACCTTC. V is TRBV3-1 (or the pseudogene TRBV3-2) and J is TRBJ1-2; TRBD1 agrees at 8 bases. V lost 2 bases, J lost 5 bases, and 7 bases stayed unmatched. Germline assignment: CDR1 LGHDT and CDR2 YNNKEL (reference sequence). The CDR3 is 15 amino acids.

The chain carries TRBV27 and TRBJ2-7; 9 bases match TRBD1. With 8 bases clipped from V and 5 bases from J, the junction kept 13 bases outside the gene matches. In germline, CDR1 is MNHEY, CDR2 SMNVEV (reference sequence). This CDR3 comprises 15 residues. The CDR3 protein is CASPGGPGQGHEQYF. DNA of the CDR3: TGTGCCAGCCCTGGGGGACCGGGACAGGGTCACGAGCAGTACTTC.

Notes on this clone: This specimen includes other DNA sequences encoding the same CDR3. V is TRBV6-5 and J is TRBJ1-2; TRBD1 might be the D (6 bases). Looked up from germline, CDR1 is MNHEY and CDR2 is SVGAGI. The CDR3 runs 13 residues. V lost 6 bases and J lost 3, with 11 bases in between. CDR3 residues: CASSPQGYYGYTF. Here the CDR3 DNA reads TGTGCCAGCAGCCCACAGGGCTACTATGGCTACACCTTC.

The V and J genes are TRBV19 and TRBJ2-1, with D unresolved. The V end was cut by 7 bases, the J end by 4 bases, with 11 bases between. Germline V gene sequence: CDR1 LNHDA, CDR2 SQIVND (reference sequence). The CDR3 is made up of 13 amino acids. The CDR3: CASKRKSYNEQFF. As DNA, the CDR3 is TGTGCCAGTAAACGTAAGAGTTACAATGAGCAGTTCTTC.

The chain joins TRBV6-2 or TRBV6-3 to TRBJ2-3, with TRBD2 matching over 10 bases. The germline CDR1 and CDR2 sequences are MNHEY and SVGEGT. V shed 4 bases, J shed 0 bases, and the junction held 10 bases outside the gene matches. The CDR3 loop spans 18 amino acids. The CDR3 DNA follows: TGTGCCAGCAGTTCGAGAAGGACTAGCGGAAGTAGCACAGATACGCAGTATTTT. Translated, it gives CASSSRRTSGSSTDTQYF.

The chain recombines TRBV5-1 with TRBJ1-5; no firm D call. The CDR3 length is 14 residues. V lost 0 bases to trimming and J lost 6 bases, with 10 bases between them. The germline V gene has CDR1 SGHRS and CDR2 YFSETQ. CDR3: CASSLVGRIQPQHF. CDR3 coding DNA: TGCGCCAGCAGCTTGGTCGGGAGAATTCAGCCCCAGCATTTT.

This clone occurred a few times. This chain uses TRBV6-5 with TRBJ2-1; TRBD2 aligns across 7 bases. Germline lookup yields CDR1 MNHEY and CDR2 SVGAGI. The V segment lost 9 bases and the J segment 4 bases; nucleotides outside the gene matches: 12. The CDR3 covers 15 residues. The CDR3, as DNA: TGTGCCAGTTCACAAGGGAGGGTAGGGTACAATGAGCAGTTCTTC. It codes for CASSQGRVGYNEQFF.

This chain connects TRBV19 to TRBJ1-2; 10 bases match TRBD1. In germline, CDR1 is LNHDA, CDR2 SQIVND (reference sequence). After removal of 6 bases from V and 4 bases from J, the junction contained 8 bases not matched to a gene. The CDR3 runs 15 residues. CDR3 loop: CASSQPGQGGYGYTF. CDR3 sequence (DNA): TGTGCCAGTAGCCAGCCTGGACAGGGGGGCTATGGCTACACCTTC. The full variable domain, in which reference TRBV19 and TRBJ1-2 provide the parts outside the CDR3, is DGGITQSPKYLFRKEGQNVTLSCEQNLNHDAMYWYRQDPGQGLRLIYYSQIVNDFQKGDIAEGYSVSREKKESFPLTVTSAQKNPTAFYLCASSQPGQGGYGYTFGSGTRLTVV.

The gene calls are TRBV2 and TRBJ2-2; 13 positions match TRBD2. CDR1 is SNHLY and CDR2 is FYNNEI in the germline V gene. This CDR3 is 21 amino acids long. The ends lost 7 bases at V and 6 bases at J; junction bases unmatched: 23. The CDR3 region has the DNA TGTGCCAGCAAAGTGACCGCCGGGACTAGCGGGGCTCGGGGGATGGCCGGGGAGCTGTTTTTT. Residues: CASKVTAGTSGARGMAGELFF.

A few counts support this clone. The chain joins TRBV11-2 to TRBJ1-2, with 7 bases that match TRBD1. The germline gives CDR1 SGHAT, CDR2 FQNNGV. V lost 5 bases and J lost 5; bases outside the gene matches: 11. The CDR3 is made up of 15 amino acids. CDR3 region: CASSPSRTGAYGYTF. The CDR3 nucleotides read TGTGCCAGCAGCCCATCGCGAACAGGGGCATATGGCTACACCTTC.

The genes are TRBV24-1 and TRBJ1-5; D call uncertain. V shed 4 bases and J shed 4 bases, with 4 bases lying between them. From germline, CDR1 is KGHDR and CDR2 SFDVKD. The CDR3 sequence is 12 residues long. CDR3 sequence reads: CATSERNQPQHF. As DNA, the CDR3 is TGTGCCACCAGTGAGCGAAATCAGCCCCAGCATTTT.

The chain has TRBV18 and TRBJ1-1; a possible D gene is TRBD1 (6 bases). The CDR3 contains 15 residues. Per germline, CDR1 KGHSH and CDR2 LQKENI. V was shortened by 6 bases and J by 0 bases, with 14 bases between the two germline ends. CDR3 DNA sequence: TGTGCCAGCTCGCCCGACAGGAGCATGAACACTGAAGCTTTCTTT. Residues: CASSPDRSMNTEAFF. The variable domain in full, completed from reference TRBV18 and TRBJ1-1, reads NAGVMQNPRHLVRRRGQEARLRCSPMKGHSHVYWYRQLPEEGLKFMVYLQKENIIDESGMPKERFSAEFPKEGPSILRIQQVVRGDSAAYFCASSPDRSMNTEAFFGQGTRLTVV.

V is TRBV28 and J is TRBJ1-2, with TRBD1 matching over 8 bases. The trim removed 7 bases at V and 8 bases at J, leaving 15 bases unmatched. Germline V gene lookup returns CDR1 MDHEN and CDR2 SYDVKM. The CDR3 loop spans 15 amino acids. In DNA form, the CDR3 reads TGTGCCAGCAATTCCATCGGGACGTCAGGGGGCGGCTACACCTTC. Translation: CASNSIGTSGGGYTF.

The gene calls are TRBV9 and TRBJ2-7; TRBD2 might be the D (6 bases). CDR1 is SGDLS, CDR2 YYNGEE, per germline. This CDR3 is built from 15 residues. V lost 4 bases, J lost 1 base, and 15 bases lay in between. The chain's CDR3 is CASSPRGTASYEQYF. CDR3 coding DNA: TGTGCCAGCAGCCCCCGTGGGACTGCATCCTACGAGCAGTACTTC.

This sequence joins TRBV5-1 and TRBJ2-5; D is undetermined. Trimming pared 0 bases from V and 3 bases from J, leaving 9 bases between. Germline V gene sequence: CDR1 SGHRS, CDR2 YFSETQ. The CDR3 spans 14 residues. The CDR3 DNA reads TGCGCCAGCAGCTTGGGTAATCTAAAAGAGACCCAGTACTTC. It specifies CASSLGNLKETQYF.

The CDR3 nucleotides read TGTGCCAGCAGCTTGGGGCAGGGCTTCAACACTGAAGCTTTCTTT. Residues: CASSLGQGFNTEAFF. V usage is TRBV5-4 and J usage is TRBJ1-1; maybe TRBD1 (5 bases). Germline CDR1 SGHNT, CDR2 YYREEE (reference sequence). This CDR3 has 15 residues. With 0 bases removed from V and 2 bases from J, the gap between germline ends came to 11 bases.

This clone was found a few times. This chain links TRBV18 with TRBJ1-6, with 8 bases that match TRBD1. Unmatched junction bases numbered 4, after V lost 2 bases and J lost 10 bases. Germline lookup yields CDR1 KGHSH and CDR2 LQKENI. The CDR3 sequence is 14 residues long. The CDR3 region has the DNA TGTGCCAGCTCACCATCGACAGGGGAATCACCCCTCCACTTT. Translation: CASSPSTGESPLHF.

The genes are TRBV5-1 and TRBJ2-1, with 9 nucleotides matching TRBD2. Germline V CDR1 and CDR2: SGHRS, YFSETQ. V trimming: 2 bases; J trimming: 10 bases; junction bases outside the gene matches: 13. This CDR3 has 16 residues. CDR3 in amino acids: CASSLAGTSNTREQFF. DNA of the CDR3: TGCGCCAGCAGCTTAGCCGGGACTAGCAACACAAGGGAGCAGTTCTTC.

The chain couples TRBV7-9 to TRBJ1-2; 7 bases match TRBD1. CDR1 is SEHNR and CDR2 is FQNEAQ in the germline V gene (reference sequence). With 1 base clipped from V and 8 bases from J, the junction kept 13 bases outside the gene matches. The length of the CDR3 is 16 residues. Here the CDR3 reads CASSLGGDSRIGGYTF. CDR3 sequence (DNA): TGTGCCAGCAGCTTAGGGGGGGACAGCCGAATAGGAGGCTACACCTTC.

The rearrangement joins TRBV10-2 to TRBJ1-4; D not certain. Trimming left V 2 bases short and J 7 bases short, with 5 bases between. The CDR3 contains 12 residues. The germline gives CDR1 WSHSY, CDR2 SAAADI. The CDR3 region has the DNA TGCGCCAGCAGTGAGCAGTCTGAAAAACTGTTTTTT. Protein product: CASSEQSEKLFF.

The chain joins TRBV19 to TRBJ2-1; no clear D gene. Per germline, CDR1 LNHDA and CDR2 SQIVND (reference sequence). This CDR3 comprises 14 residues. Trimming stripped 5 bases from V and 5 bases from J, with 13 bases between. The CDR3 spells CASSPSRVNNEQFF. The CDR3 coding sequence is TGTGCCAGTAGTCCTTCACGGGTAAACAATGAGCAGTTCTTC.